The clone carrying this T cell receptor beta chain was seen a few times. Trimming removed 3 bases at V and 5 bases at J, with 14 bases between. The CDR3 contains 15 residues. The V gene's germline CDR1 is MNHEY and CDR2 SMNVEV (reference sequence). The data derive from a study of T-cell memory formation after mild COVID-19. TCRdb used MiXCR to reprocess the 5' RACE reads, holding one entry per CDR3 protein. The sample contains tens of thousands of distinct CDR3 sequences, roughly 6.6% of which appear only once. This receptor was identified in an adult who had mild COVID-19 (a few samples of this study predate the infection). Cell type and time point are not known. Material: PBMCs or a T cell subset sorted from them (not recorded which). The V gene is TRBV27, the J gene TRBJ2-1, with D perhaps TRBD1 (6 bases). CDR3 coding DNA: TGTGCCAGCAGTTTGGCCCGGACAGCCAACAATGAGCAGTTCTTC. It is translated as CASSLARTANNEQFF.